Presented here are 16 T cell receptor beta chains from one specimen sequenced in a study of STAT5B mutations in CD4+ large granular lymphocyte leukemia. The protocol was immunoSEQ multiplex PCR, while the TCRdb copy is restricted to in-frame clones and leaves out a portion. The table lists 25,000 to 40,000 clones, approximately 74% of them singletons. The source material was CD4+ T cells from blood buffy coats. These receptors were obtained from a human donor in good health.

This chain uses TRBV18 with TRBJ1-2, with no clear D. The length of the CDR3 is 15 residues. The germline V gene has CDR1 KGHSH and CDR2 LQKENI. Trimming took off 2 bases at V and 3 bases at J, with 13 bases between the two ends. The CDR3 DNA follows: TGTGCCAGCTCACCAACCCCCGGGCGGGACTATGGCTACACCTTC. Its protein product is CASSPTPGRDYGYTF.

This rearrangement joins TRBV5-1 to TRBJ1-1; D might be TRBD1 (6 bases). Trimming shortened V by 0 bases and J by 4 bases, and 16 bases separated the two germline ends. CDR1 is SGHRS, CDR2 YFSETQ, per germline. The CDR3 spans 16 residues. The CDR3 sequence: CASSLEKGGLSTEAFF. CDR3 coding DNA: TGCGCCAGCAGCTTGGAAAAGGGGGGGCTCAGCACTGAAGCTTTCTTT.

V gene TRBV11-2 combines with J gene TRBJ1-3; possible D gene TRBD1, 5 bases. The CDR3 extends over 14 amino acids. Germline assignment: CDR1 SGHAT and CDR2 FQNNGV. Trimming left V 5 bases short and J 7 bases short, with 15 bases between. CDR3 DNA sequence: TGTGCCAGCAGCCGGCCAGGGAGTCTCAACACCATATATTTT. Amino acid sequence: CASSRPGSLNTIYF.

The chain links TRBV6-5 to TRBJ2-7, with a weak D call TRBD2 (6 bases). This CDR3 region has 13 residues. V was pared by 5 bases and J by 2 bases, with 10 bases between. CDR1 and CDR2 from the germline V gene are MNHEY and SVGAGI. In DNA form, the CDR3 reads TGTGCCAGCAGTATCGGGACTGCCTACGAGCAGTACTTC. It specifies CASSIGTAYEQYF.

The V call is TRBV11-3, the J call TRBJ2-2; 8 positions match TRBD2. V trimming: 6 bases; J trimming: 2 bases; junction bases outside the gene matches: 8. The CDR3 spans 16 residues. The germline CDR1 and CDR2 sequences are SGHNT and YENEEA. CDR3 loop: CASSKKRGTNTGELFF. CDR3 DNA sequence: TGTGCCAGCAGTAAAAAGCGGGGGACAAACACCGGGGAGCTGTTTTTT.

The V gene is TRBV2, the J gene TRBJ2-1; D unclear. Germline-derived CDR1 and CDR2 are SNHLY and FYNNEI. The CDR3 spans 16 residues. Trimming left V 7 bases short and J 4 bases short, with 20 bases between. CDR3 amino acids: CASTELETSKYNEQFF. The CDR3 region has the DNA TGTGCCAGCACCGAACTGGAAACATCGAAATACAATGAGCAGTTCTTC.

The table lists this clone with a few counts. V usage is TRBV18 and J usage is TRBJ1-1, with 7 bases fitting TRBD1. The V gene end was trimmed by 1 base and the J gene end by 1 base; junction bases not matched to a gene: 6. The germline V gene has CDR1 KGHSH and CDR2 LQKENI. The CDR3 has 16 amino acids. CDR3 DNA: TGTGCCAGCTCACCACGGCCGGGACAGCCGAACACTGAAGCTTTCTTT. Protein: CASSPRPGQPNTEAFF.

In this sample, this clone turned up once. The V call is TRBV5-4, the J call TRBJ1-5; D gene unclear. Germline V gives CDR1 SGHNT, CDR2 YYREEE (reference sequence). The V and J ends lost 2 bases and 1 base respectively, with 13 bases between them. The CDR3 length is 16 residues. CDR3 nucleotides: TGTGCCAGCAGCTTCGACCGAGGTGGCAGCAATCAGCCCCAGCATTTT. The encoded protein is CASSFDRGGSNQPQHF.

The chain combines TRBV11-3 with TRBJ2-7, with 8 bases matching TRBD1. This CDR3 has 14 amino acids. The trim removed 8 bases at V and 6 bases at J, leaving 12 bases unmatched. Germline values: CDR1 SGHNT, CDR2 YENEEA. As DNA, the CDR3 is TGTGCCAGCTCCCCCGTGACAGGGGCATCCGAGCAGTACTTC. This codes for CASSPVTGASEQYF. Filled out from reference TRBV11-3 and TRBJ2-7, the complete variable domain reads EAGVVQSPRYKIIEKKQPVAFWCNPISGHNTLYWYLQNLGQGPELLIRYENEEAVDDSQLPKDRFSAERLKGVDSTLKIQPAELGDSAVYLCASSPVTGASEQYFGPGTRLTVT.

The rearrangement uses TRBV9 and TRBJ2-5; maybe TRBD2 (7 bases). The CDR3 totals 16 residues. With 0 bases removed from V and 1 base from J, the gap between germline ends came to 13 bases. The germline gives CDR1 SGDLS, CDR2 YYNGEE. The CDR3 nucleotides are TGTGCCAGCAGCGTAGGGGCGGGGGCGGTCCAAGAGACCCAGTACTTC. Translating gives CASSVGAGAVQETQYF. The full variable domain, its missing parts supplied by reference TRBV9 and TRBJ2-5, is DSGVTQTPKHLITATGQRVTLRCSPRSGDLSVYWYQQSLDQGLQFLIQYYNGEERAKGNILERFSAQQFPDLHSELNLSSLELGDSALYFCASSVGAGAVQETQYFGPGTRLLVL.

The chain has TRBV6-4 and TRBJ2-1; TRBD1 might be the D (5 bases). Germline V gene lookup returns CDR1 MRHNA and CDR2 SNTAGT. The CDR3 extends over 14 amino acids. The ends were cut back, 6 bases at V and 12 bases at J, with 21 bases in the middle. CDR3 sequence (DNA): TGTGCCAGCAGCCGACTTTGGACGCGGCAGGGGCAGTTCTTC. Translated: CASSRLWTRQGQFF.

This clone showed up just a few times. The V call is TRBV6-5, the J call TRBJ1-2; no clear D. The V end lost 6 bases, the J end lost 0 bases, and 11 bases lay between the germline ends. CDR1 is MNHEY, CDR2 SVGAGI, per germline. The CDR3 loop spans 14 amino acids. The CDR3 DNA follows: TGTGCCAGCAGCCCCTTTTTAGCTAACTATGGCTACACCTTC. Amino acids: CASSPFLANYGYTF.

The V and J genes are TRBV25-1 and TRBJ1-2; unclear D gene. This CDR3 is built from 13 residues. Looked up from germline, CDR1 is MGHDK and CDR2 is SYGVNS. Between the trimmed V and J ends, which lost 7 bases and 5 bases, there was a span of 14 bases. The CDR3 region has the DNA TGTGCCAGCACCGGGAGGATGTTTTATGGCTACACCTTC. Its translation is CASTGRMFYGYTF.

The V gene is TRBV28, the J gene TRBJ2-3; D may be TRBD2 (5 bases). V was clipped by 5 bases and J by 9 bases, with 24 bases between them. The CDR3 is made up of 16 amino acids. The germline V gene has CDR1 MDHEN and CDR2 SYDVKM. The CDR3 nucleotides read TGTGCCAGCAGTAACCTTAATCCGGGGTCACTAGAAACGCAGTATTTT. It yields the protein CASSNLNPGSLETQYF.

The CDR3 here is CASSDSVTAFAEAFF. The CDR3 DNA is TGCGCCAGCAGTGATTCCGTAACAGCTTTCGCTGAAGCTTTCTTT. V usage is TRBV10-2 and J usage is TRBJ1-1; D is uncertain. In germline, CDR1 is WSHSY, CDR2 SAAADI. Between the trimmed V and J ends, which lost 3 bases and 6 bases, there was a span of 17 bases. The CDR3 has 15 amino acids.

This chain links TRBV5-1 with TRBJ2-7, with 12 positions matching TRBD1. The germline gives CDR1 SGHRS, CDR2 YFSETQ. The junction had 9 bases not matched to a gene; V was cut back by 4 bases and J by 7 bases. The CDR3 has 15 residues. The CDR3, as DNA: TGCGCCAGCAGCCCAACGGGACAGGGGGCGAGGGAGCAGTACTTC. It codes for CASSPTGQGAREQYF.